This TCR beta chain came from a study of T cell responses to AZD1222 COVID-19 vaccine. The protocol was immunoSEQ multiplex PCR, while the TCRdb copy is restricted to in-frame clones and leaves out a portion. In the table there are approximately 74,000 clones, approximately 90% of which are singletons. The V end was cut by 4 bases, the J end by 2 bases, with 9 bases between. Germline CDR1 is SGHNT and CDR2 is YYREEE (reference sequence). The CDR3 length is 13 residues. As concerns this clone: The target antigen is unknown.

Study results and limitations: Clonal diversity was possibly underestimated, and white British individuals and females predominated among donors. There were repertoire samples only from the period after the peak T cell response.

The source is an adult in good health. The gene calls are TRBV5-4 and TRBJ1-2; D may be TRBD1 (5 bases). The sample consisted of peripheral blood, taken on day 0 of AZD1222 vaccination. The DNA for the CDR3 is TGTGCCAGCAGCATTGACAGCAACTATGGCTACACCTTC. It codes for CASSIDSNYGYTF.